Listed here are 30 T cell receptor beta chains from one sample, sequenced in a study of cytomegalovirus exposure and HLA in healthy donors. It was with 60 Vbeta and 13 Jbeta primers that the PCR ran. Sequencing was performed with immunoSEQ multiplex PCR; in TCRdb, only in-frame clones are kept and a portion is missing. The sample yields 63,000 or so clones, over 75% seen once. The sequenced sample consisted of PBMCs. These TCRs come from a woman younger than 45 in good health and CMV-seronegative.

This clone was counted once. CDR3 protein: CASSRGDGTYEQYF. CDR3 nucleotides: TGCGCCAGCAGCCGAGGAGACGGAACCTACGAGCAGTACTTC. V is TRBV4-3 and J is TRBJ2-7; no clear D gene. The CDR3 contains 14 residues. Germline lookup yields CDR1 LGHNA and CDR2 YSLEER. Deletions cut 4 bases from V and 2 bases from J, with 12 bases between.

V and J are TRBV27 and TRBJ1-1; perhaps TRBD1 as D (6 bases). The germline V and J ends were trimmed by 8 bases and 3 bases, with 10 bases remaining between them. Germline V gene sequence: CDR1 MNHEY, CDR2 SMNVEV (reference sequence). This CDR3 is built from 12 residues. CDR3 protein: CASRGGDTEAFF. The CDR3 DNA reads as TGTGCCAGCCGCGGGGGCGACACTGAAGCTTTCTTT.

The chain employs TRBV4-1 and TRBJ2-1; TRBD2 aligns across 9 bases. Unmatched junction bases numbered 10, after V lost 1 base and J lost 6 bases. The CDR3 runs 17 residues. From germline, CDR1 is MGHRA and CDR2 YSYEKL. CDR3 protein: CASSQGLAGFFGNEQFF. CDR3 nucleotide sequence: TGCGCCAGCAGCCAAGGCCTAGCGGGATTTTTCGGCAATGAGCAGTTCTTC.

This sequence joins TRBV7-2 and TRBJ1-2; a possible D gene is TRBD1 (5 bases). CDR1 SGHTA and CDR2 FQGNSA come from the germline V gene. This CDR3 contains 12 residues. Trimming left V 4 bases short and J 5 bases short, with 8 bases between. In DNA, the CDR3 is TGTGCCAGCAGCTCGCGGACATATGGCTACACCTTC. Its translation: CASSSRTYGYTF.

The chain uses TRBV6-5 and TRBJ2-1; 8 bases fit TRBD1. V lost 5 bases, J lost 9 bases, and 6 bases stayed unmatched. Germline-derived CDR1 and CDR2 are MNHEY and SVGAGI. This CDR3 comprises 13 residues. The CDR3 sequence is CASSKSGQGEQFF. Here the CDR3 DNA reads TGTGCCAGCAGTAAATCTGGACAGGGTGAGCAGTTCTTC.

This chain links TRBV6-1 with TRBJ1-1; D is unresolved. V shed 6 bases and J shed 5 bases, with 16 bases lying between them. CDR1 and CDR2 from the germline V gene are MNHNS and SASEGT. This CDR3 has 14 amino acids. The CDR3 nucleotides are TGTGCCAGCAGGACCCATTACACGGAGACTGAAGCTTTCTTT. Translated, it gives CASRTHYTETEAFF.

The genes are TRBV4-2 and TRBJ2-3; 7 positions agree with TRBD1. Germline trimming cut 4 bases from V and 0 bases from J; bases unmatched to any gene: 4. The germline V gene has CDR1 LGHNA and CDR2 YNFKEQ. This CDR3 has 15 residues. The CDR3 sequence: CASSPRDRSTDTQYF. In nucleotides, the CDR3 is TGTGCCAGCAGCCCCCGGGACAGAAGCACAGATACGCAGTATTTT.

The rearrangement links TRBV20-1 to TRBJ2-1; D perhaps matches TRBD2 (6 bases). This CDR3 has 11 residues. In germline, CDR1 is DFQATT, CDR2 SNEGSKA (reference sequence). The CDR3 DNA follows: TGCAGGGCGGGACTTGTCAGAGAGCAGTTCTTC. Amino acid sequence: CRAGLVREQFF.

The rearrangement uses TRBV7-9 and TRBJ1-1, with D possibly matching TRBD1 (6 bases). CDR1 is SEHNR and CDR2 is FQNEAQ in the germline V gene (reference sequence). CDR3 length equals 14 residues. The V end lost 5 bases, the J end lost 1 base, and 11 bases lay between the germline ends. In DNA, the CDR3 is TGTGCCAGCAGCCGTGGCAGGGGGAACACTGAAGCTTTCTTT. Protein sequence: CASSRGRGNTEAFF.

Here the CDR3 DNA reads TGTGCCAGCAGCTTAGGGACTAGCGGGTCCTACGAGCAGTACTTC. Translating gives CASSLGTSGSYEQYF. This chain connects TRBV7-6 to TRBJ2-7; 11 nucleotides match TRBD2. The germline gives CDR1 SGHVS, CDR2 FNYEAQ. V trimming: 1 base; J trimming: 1 base; junction bases outside the gene matches: 0. CDR3 length: 15 residues.

This rearrangement joins TRBV5-1 to TRBJ2-3, with 8 bases aligning to TRBD2. Trimming took 0 bases from V and 1 from J; bases not matched to a gene: 4. Germline V gene lookup returns CDR1 SGHRS and CDR2 YFSETQ. The CDR3 runs 16 residues. CDR3 sequence (DNA): TGCGCCAGCAGCTTGGAGGGTAGCGGGGGCACAGATACGCAGTATTTT. The encoded protein is CASSLEGSGGTDTQYF.

The rearrangement uses TRBV30 and TRBJ1-2, with a possible D match to TRBD1 (6 bases). This CDR3 is built from 13 residues. Trimming took off 3 bases at V and 5 bases at J, with 13 bases between the two ends. CDR1 and CDR2 from the germline V gene are GTSNPN and SVGIG (reference sequence). The CDR3 sequence: CAWRPGVGYGYTF. The CDR3 DNA sequence: TGTGCCTGGAGACCAGGGGTAGGGTATGGCTACACCTTC.

The chain carries TRBV7-9 and TRBJ2-3; D ambiguous. Germline-derived CDR1 and CDR2 are SEHNR and FQNEAQ (reference sequence). V was pared by 6 bases and J by 2 bases, with 12 bases between. The CDR3 is made up of 14 amino acids. In DNA, the CDR3 is TGTGCCAGCAGGCCCACCGGGTCCACAGATACGCAGTATTTT. The encoded protein is CASRPTGSTDTQYF.

The chain recombines TRBV18 with TRBJ2-5; tentatively, D is TRBD1 (5 bases). This CDR3 contains 13 residues. The germline CDR1 and CDR2 sequences are KGHSH and LQKENI. Trimming took off 8 bases at V and 4 bases at J, with 14 bases between the two ends. The CDR3 region is CASQSGSGETQYF. CDR3 bases: TGTGCCAGCCAATCAGGGTCGGGAGAGACCCAGTACTTC.

J is TRBJ2-1 and V is TRBV2; 9 nucleotides line up with TRBD2. The germline CDR1 and CDR2 sequences are SNHLY and FYNNEI. The CDR3 runs to 18 residues. The J segment lost 7 bases and the V segment lost 4 bases, leaving 17 bases of the junction unmatched. Here the CDR3 reads CASSGPVRREGPRNEQFF. CDR3 in DNA: TGTGCCAGCAGTGGCCCGGTTAGGCGGGAGGGCCCGAGGAATGAGCAGTTCTTC.

This rearrangement joins TRBV15 to TRBJ2-1; 13 nucleotides line up with TRBD2. Losses at the gene ends were 1 base for V and 9 bases for J; bases not matched to a gene: 12. The germline CDR1 and CDR2 sequences are LNHNV and YYDKDF (reference sequence). The CDR3 has 18 amino acids. The CDR3 spells CATSRGTSGSGFRGEQFF. The CDR3 nucleotides read TGTGCCACCAGCAGAGGGACTAGCGGGAGTGGATTCAGGGGTGAGCAGTTCTTC.

Comment on this clone: Different DNA sequences within this sample yield the same CDR3. The chain employs TRBV29-1 and TRBJ1-1; the match to TRBD1 covers 9 bases. With V trimmed by 6 bases and J by 2 bases, 4 bases remained unmatched. Germline V lookup: CDR1 SQVTM, CDR2 ANQGSEA. The CDR3 totals 13 residues. DNA for the CDR3: TGCAGCGTGGCGGGACAGGGTAACACTGAAGCTTTCTTT. Translated, it gives CSVAGQGNTEAFF.

This chain uses TRBV28 with TRBJ1-5, with 7 bases that match TRBD1. This CDR3 region has 13 residues. CDR1 is MDHEN and CDR2 is SYDVKM in the germline V gene. V was pared by 7 bases and J by 6 bases, with 6 bases of the junction left unmatched. The CDR3 DNA is TGTGCCAGCACTACAGGGGTCCTTCAGCCCCAGCATTTT. This translates into CASTTGVLQPQHF.

V usage is TRBV2 and J usage is TRBJ1-1; D unresolved. Germline V gives CDR1 SNHLY, CDR2 FYNNEI. This CDR3 contains 15 residues. Deletions cut 3 bases from V and 1 base from J, with 12 bases between. The CDR3 spells CASSEVQGGNTEAFF. The CDR3 bases are TGTGCCAGCAGTGAGGTCCAAGGAGGGAACACTGAAGCTTTCTTT.

This clone was found a few times. The V and J genes are TRBV6-6 and TRBJ1-1; 9 bases match TRBD1. The CDR3 spans 15 residues. From germline, CDR1 is MNHNY and CDR2 SVGAGI (reference sequence). The junction had 8 bases not matched to a gene; V was cut back by 5 bases and J by 4 bases. Here the CDR3 DNA reads TGTGCCAGCAGTACCCGGGACAGGGTAATCACTGAAGCTTTCTTT. This translates into CASSTRDRVITEAFF.

The chain recombines TRBV7-9 with TRBJ2-1; TRBD2 matches at 9 bases. Germline-derived CDR1 and CDR2 are SEHNR and FQNEAQ (reference sequence). This CDR3 has 16 amino acids. V lost 3 bases to trimming and J lost 4 bases; unmatched junction nucleotides: 7. The CDR3 bases are TGTGCCAGCAGCTTCGCTAGCGGGAACCAATACAATGAGCAGTTCTTC. Translated, it gives CASSFASGNQYNEQFF.

V gene TRBV11-2 combines with J gene TRBJ1-1; D is perhaps TRBD1 (5 bases). The V and J ends lost 2 bases and 4 bases respectively, with 11 bases between them. From germline, CDR1 is SGHAT and CDR2 FQNNGV. This CDR3 region has 14 residues. CDR3 sequence (DNA): TGTGCCAGCAGCTTATCGACGGGGGGCACTGAAGCTTTCTTT. This gives the protein CASSLSTGGTEAFF. Drawing the rest from reference TRBV11-2 and TRBJ1-1, the complete variable domain is EAGVAQSPRYKIIEKRQSVAFWCNPISGHATLYWYQQILGQGPKLLIQFQNNGVVDDSQLPKDRFSAERLKGVDSTLKIQPAKLEDSAVYLCASSLSTGGTEAFFGQGTRLTVV.

The chain is built from TRBV30 and TRBJ1-1; tentative D call: TRBD1 (5 bases). The germline CDR1 and CDR2 sequences are GTSNPN and SVGIG (reference sequence). The length of the CDR3 is 11 residues. V was pared by 7 bases and J by 6 bases, with 12 bases between. The CDR3 DNA follows: TGTGCCTTCTCAGTAGGGGCTGAAGCTTTCTTT. As protein: CAFSVGAEAFF.

This clone appeared a few times. CDR3 residues: CASSLSQGVAYNEQFF. The CDR3 coding sequence is TGTGCCAGCAGCTTATCTCAGGGGGTAGCTTACAATGAGCAGTTCTTC. The rearrangement joins TRBV7-6 to TRBJ2-1, with 7 nucleotides matching TRBD1. Germline loops: CDR1 SGHVS, CDR2 FNYEAQ. This CDR3 region has 16 residues. The V gene end was trimmed by 2 bases and the J gene end by 4 bases; junction bases not matched to a gene: 8.

Points on this clone: The junction and the germline gene differ at one end; a read error may be behind it. The chain combines TRBV5-8 with TRBJ2-7, with no clear D. The CDR3 consists of 15 residues. Looked up from germline, CDR1 is SGHTS and CDR2 is YDEGEE. The CDR3 DNA sequence: TGTGCCAGCAGCCAATCATCTTCACTTTCCTCCGAGCAGTACTTC. It encodes CASSQSSSLSSEQYF. The full variable domain, completed using reference TRBV5-8 and TRBJ2-7, is EAGVTQSPTHLIKTRGQQATLRCSPISGHTSVYWYQQALGLGLQFLLWYDEGEERNRGNFPPRFSGRQFPNYSSELNVNALELEDSALYLCASSQSSSLSSEQYFGPGTRLTVT.

J is TRBJ2-7 and V is TRBV12-5, with 9 bases lining up with TRBD2. There are 19 residues in the CDR3. The germline V gene has CDR1 LGHNT and CDR2 FRNRAP. Unmatched junction bases numbered 13, after V lost 0 bases and J lost 1 base. This chain's CDR3 is CASGLVLGREGGSSYEQYF. CDR3 nucleotides: TGTGCTAGTGGTTTGGTACTGGGGCGGGAGGGGGGTAGTTCCTACGAGCAGTACTTC. The full variable domain, in which reference TRBV12-5 and TRBJ2-7 provide the parts outside the CDR3, is DARVTQTPRHKVTEMGQEVTMRCQPILGHNTVFWYRQTMMQGLELLAYFRNRAPLDDSGMPKDRFSAEMPDATLATLKIQPSEPRDSAVYFCASGLVLGREGGSSYEQYFGPGTRLTVT.

This clone was detected only once. The rearrangement links TRBV4-2 to TRBJ2-7; tentatively, D is TRBD2 (5 bases). The length of the CDR3 is 14 residues. With 4 bases removed from V and 2 bases from J, the gap between germline ends came to 12 bases. Germline V CDR1 and CDR2: LGHNA, YNFKEQ. The CDR3 DNA follows: TGTGCCAGCAGCCGCCCGGAGGATCCCTACGAGCAGTACTTC. Protein sequence: CASSRPEDPYEQYF.

The V call is TRBV10-2, the J call TRBJ1-1; possibly TRBD1 for D (6 bases). The CDR3 spans 15 residues. Trimming cost V 8 bases and J 0 bases, with 16 bases left between them. Germline V lookup: CDR1 WSHSY, CDR2 SAAADI. The CDR3 nucleotides are TGCGCCAGCCAAACACAGGGAGGGGTGAACACTGAAGCTTTCTTT. Protein sequence: CASQTQGGVNTEAFF.

V gene TRBV5-4 combines with J gene TRBJ2-1; 13 nucleotides align to TRBD2. CDR3 size: 17 residues. V shed 4 bases and J 1 base; nucleotides not matched to a gene: 5. Germline CDR1 SGHNT, CDR2 YYREEE (reference sequence). The CDR3 reads CASSVRTSGSSYNEQFF. Written as DNA, the CDR3 is TGTGCCAGCAGCGTAAGGACTAGCGGGAGTTCCTACAATGAGCAGTTCTTC.

This chain uses TRBV30 with TRBJ2-1; 10 positions agree with TRBD2. This CDR3 contains 17 residues. Germline trimming cut 0 bases from V and 0 bases from J; bases unmatched to any gene: 5. The germline gives CDR1 GTSNPN, CDR2 SVGIG (reference sequence). The CDR3 protein is CAWSVLAGDSSYNEQFF. The CDR3 nucleotides are TGTGCCTGGAGTGTCCTAGCGGGGGATAGCTCCTACAATGAGCAGTTCTTC.